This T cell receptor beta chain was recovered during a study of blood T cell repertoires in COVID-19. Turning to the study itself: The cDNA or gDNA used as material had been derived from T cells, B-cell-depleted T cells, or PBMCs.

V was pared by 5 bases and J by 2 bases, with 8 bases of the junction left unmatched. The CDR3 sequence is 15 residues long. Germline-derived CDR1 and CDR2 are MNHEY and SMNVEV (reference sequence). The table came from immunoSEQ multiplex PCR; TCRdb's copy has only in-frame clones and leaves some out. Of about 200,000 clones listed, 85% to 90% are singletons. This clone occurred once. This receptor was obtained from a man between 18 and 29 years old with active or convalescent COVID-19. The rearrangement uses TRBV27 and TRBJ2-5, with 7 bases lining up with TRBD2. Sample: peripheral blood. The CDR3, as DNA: TGTGCCAGCAGTACCCAGGGAGGGTCTCAAGAGACCCAGTACTTC. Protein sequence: CASSTQGGSQETQYF.